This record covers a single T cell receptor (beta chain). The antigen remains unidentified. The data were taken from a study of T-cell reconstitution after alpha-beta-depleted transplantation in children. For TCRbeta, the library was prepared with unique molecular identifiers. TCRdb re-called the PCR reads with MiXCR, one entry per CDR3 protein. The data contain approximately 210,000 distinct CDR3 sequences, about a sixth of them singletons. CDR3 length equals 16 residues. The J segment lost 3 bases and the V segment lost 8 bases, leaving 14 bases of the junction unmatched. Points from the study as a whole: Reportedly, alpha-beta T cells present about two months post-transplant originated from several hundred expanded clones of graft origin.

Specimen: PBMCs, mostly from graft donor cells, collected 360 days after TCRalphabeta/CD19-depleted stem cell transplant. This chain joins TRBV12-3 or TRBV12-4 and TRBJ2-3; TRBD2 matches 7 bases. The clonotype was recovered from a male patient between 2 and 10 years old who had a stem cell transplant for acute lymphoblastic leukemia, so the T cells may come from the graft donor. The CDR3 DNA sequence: TGTGCCAGCGGGTGGCGGGGGAGGAGTGTGACAGATACGCAGTATTTT. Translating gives CASGWRGRSVTDTQYF.